A selection of T cell receptor beta chains follows, all from one sample in a study of shared clonotypes between healthy human individuals. Sequencing was performed with immunoSEQ multiplex PCR; in TCRdb, only in-frame clones are kept and a portion is missing. The table has about 1 million clones, roughly 80% seen once. Sequenced: memory CD4+ T cells sorted from blood. The receptors stem from a young man in good health. Each CDR3 is given with its conserved first and last residue. A D gene is named only where the DNA matches it firmly. Clone size is given for some rows only: seen once, a few or many times, or a class if the clone is expanded.

TRBV27	.	TRBJ2-5	.	CASSYSNRGGGVRETQYF	TGTGCCAGCAGTTACTCTAACAGGGGCGGCGGGGTCCGGGAGACCCAGTACTTC
TRBV6-5	.	TRBJ1-2	.	CASSYSRQYGYTF	TGTGCCAGCAGTTACTCTAGACAGTATGGCTACACCTTC
TRBV5-5	.	TRBJ1-5	.	CASSLMSGNQPQHF	TGTGCCAGCAGCTTGATGTCGGGAAATCAGCCCCAGCATTTT
TRBV12-5	.	TRBJ2-1	many	CASGQGHNEQFF	TGTGCTAGTGGCCAGGGTCACAATGAGCAGTTCTTC
TRBV7-2	.	TRBJ2-2	.	CASSLVAFTGELFF	TGTGCCAGCAGCTTAGTGGCATTCACCGGGGAGCTGTTTTTT
TRBV4-1	.	TRBJ1-5	.	CASTPEGRGGNQPQHF	TGCGCCAGCACCCCAGAGGGGCGGGGGGGCAATCAGCCCCAGCATTTT
TRBV18	.	TRBJ2-1	.	CASSQEQGMDEQFF	TGTGCCAGCTCACAGGAACAGGGTATGGATGAGCAGTTCTTC
TRBV7-7	TRBD1	TRBJ2-5	.	CASSLGVDRGRETQYF	TGTGCTAGCAGCTTGGGGGTGGACAGGGGTCGCGAGACCCAGTACTTC
TRBV5-6	TRBD1	TRBJ1-1	few	CASSHRDRGWTEAFF	TGTGCCAGCAGCCACCGGGACAGGGGATGGACTGAAGCTTTCTTT
TRBV18	.	TRBJ1-6	.	CASSQKTAVDSPLHF	TGTGCCAGCTCACAGAAAACAGCGGTGGATTCACCCCTCCACTTT
TRBV9	TRBD1	TRBJ1-2	many	CASSPTGQRFRYTF	TGTGCCAGCAGCCCGACGGGACAGCGTTTTCGCTACACCTTC
TRBV27	.	TRBJ1-6	.	CASSSRGSGNSPLHF	TGTGCCAGCAGTTCCAGGGGTTCTGGTAATTCACCCCTCCACTTT
TRBV6-6	TRBD1	TRBJ2-7	.	CASSGLDRASEQYF	TGTGCCAGCAGTGGGTTGGACAGGGCCAGCGAGCAGTACTTC
TRBV6-5	.	TRBJ2-3	.	CASGKTDTQYF	TGTGCCAGCGGGAAAACAGATACGCAGTATTTT
TRBV2	TRBD2	TRBJ2-4	.	CASSESGGLGKNIQYF	TGTGCCAGCAGTGAGTCGGGGGGTTTGGGCAAAAACATTCAGTACTTC
TRBV20-1	.	TRBJ1-2	.	CSASSTGGYTF	TGCAGTGCTAGCTCCACCGGTGGCTACACCTTC
TRBV19	TRBD2	TRBJ2-7	.	CASSTLGGSEQYF	TGTGCCAGTAGTACCCTCGGGGGGTCCGAGCAGTACTTC
TRBV12-5	TRBD2	TRBJ2-1	.	CASGLGIAGNSYNEQFF	TGTGCTAGTGGTTTGGGTATAGCGGGCAACTCCTACAATGAGCAGTTCTTC
TRBV19	.	TRBJ2-7	.	CASSMGFSYEQYF	TGTGCCAGTAGTATGGGCTTCTCCTACGAGCAGTACTTC
TRBV5-4	.	TRBJ2-1	.	CASSRQDSSEQFF	TGTGCCAGCAGCCGTCAGGACAGTAGTGAGCAGTTCTTC
TRBV7-2	.	TRBJ1-1	.	CASSSIGALGAFF	TGTGCCAGCAGCTCCATTGGGGCTTTGGGGGCTTTCTTT
TRBV5-1	.	TRBJ2-2	.	CASREGSNTGELFF	TGCGCCAGCAGGGAGGGGTCGAACACCGGGGAGCTGTTTTTT
TRBV29-1	.	TRBJ1-2	.	CSAVQEYGYTF	TGCAGCGCGGTACAGGAGTATGGCTACACCTTC
TRBV28	TRBD1	TRBJ1-4	.	CASSPHRGLDEKLFF	TGTGCCAGCAGTCCTCACAGGGGTCTAGACGAAAAACTGTTTTTT
TRBV19	TRBD2	TRBJ2-7	.	CASSILAGYEQYF	TGTGCCAGTAGTATCCTAGCGGGGTACGAGCAGTACTTC
TRBV5-1	.	TRBJ2-5	.	CASSVSGSETQYF	TGCGCCAGCAGCGTATCGGGGAGTGAGACCCAGTACTTC
TRBV7-9	.	TRBJ1-2	.	CASSLASWGTF	TGTGCCAGCAGCTTAGCCAGTTGGGGAACCTTC
TRBV7-2	TRBD2	TRBJ2-5	.	CASSTGTSGHQETQYF	TGTGCCAGCAGTACAGGGACTAGCGGACACCAAGAGACCCAGTACTTC
TRBV7-9	.	TRBJ2-7	.	CASSARRDSYEQYF	TGTGCCAGCAGCGCCCGACGGGATTCCTACGAGCAGTACTTC
TRBV5-1	.	TRBJ2-5	.	CASSSGGTGLSETQYF	TGCGCCAGCAGCTCTGGCGGAACAGGGCTGTCGGAGACCCAGTACTTC
TRBV28	.	TRBJ1-1	.	CASRLGPEAFF	TGTGCCAGCCGTCTAGGTCCTGAAGCTTTCTTT
TRBV19	TRBD1	TRBJ2-6	.	CASSLFGTGTSGANVLTF	TGTGCCAGTAGTCTTTTTGGGACAGGAACCTCTGGGGCCAACGTCCTGACTTTC
TRBV12-5	.	TRBJ2-3	.	CASGLPPDTQYF	TGTGCTAGTGGTTTGCCCCCAGATACGCAGTATTTT
TRBV27	.	TRBJ2-2	.	CASSIRSTGSSGELFF	TGTGCCAGCAGTATTCGGAGCACAGGGTCCAGCGGGGAGCTGTTTTTT
TRBV6-1	.	TRBJ1-2	.	CAIRPAGQINYGYTF	TGTGCCATTAGGCCTGCGGGACAAATTAACTATGGCTACACCTTC
TRBV4-1	.	TRBJ1-1	.	CASSQTPANTEAFF	TGTGCCAGCAGCCAAACCCCAGCAAACACTGAAGCTTTCTTT
TRBV9	TRBD2	TRBJ2-1	.	CASSVGRASGDEQFF	TGTGCCAGCAGCGTAGGCAGGGCTAGCGGGGATGAGCAGTTCTTC
TRBV5-4	.	TRBJ1-2	.	CASSWVQGNYGYTF	TGTGCCAGCAGCTGGGTTCAGGGTAACTATGGCTACACCTTC
TRBV10-3	.	TRBJ1-2	many	CAISWQEGSYTF	TGTGCCATCAGTTGGCAGGAAGGGAGCTACACCTTC
TRBV6-1	TRBD2	TRBJ2-1	.	CASSLSGSLYNEQFF	TGTGCCAGCAGCCTTAGCGGGAGCCTCTACAATGAGCAGTTCTTC
TRBV6-1	.	TRBJ1-1	.	CASSELTAITEAFF	TGTGCCAGCAGTGAGTTGACAGCTATTACTGAAGCTTTCTTT
TRBV10-3	TRBD2	TRBJ2-2	.	CAISERLAGVSGELFF	TGTGCCATCAGTGAACGGCTAGCGGGAGTATCCGGGGAGCTGTTTTTT
TRBV7-8	.	TRBJ1-6	.	CASKEGNSDSPLHF	TGTGCCAGCAAAGAAGGCAACAGCGATTCACCCCTCCACTTT
TRBV14	TRBD2	TRBJ2-7	once	CASSLTGTRGYEQYF	TGTGCCAGCAGTCTGACCGGGACTAGAGGATACGAGCAGTACTTC
TRBV5-4	.	TRBJ2-7	few	CASSSKGSSYEQYF	TGTGCCAGCAGCTCTAAAGGGAGTTCCTACGAGCAGTACTTC
TRBV30	TRBD2	TRBJ2-5	.	CAWSLAGGETQYF	TGTGCCTGGAGTTTAGCGGGAGGAGAGACCCAGTACTTC
TRBV23-1	.	TRBJ1-5	.	CASSHPPGSPQHF	TGCGCCAGCAGTCATCCCCCCGGTTCGCCCCAGCATTTT
TRBV19	TRBD1	TRBJ1-1	.	CASSRTGRGMVNTEAFF	TGTGCCAGTAGTAGGACAGGGAGGGGCATGGTCAACACTGAAGCTTTCTTT
TRBV10-3	.	TRBJ1-2	once	CAISDSGNYGYTF	TGTGCCATCAGTGATTCTGGGAACTATGGCTACACCTTC
TRBV5-1	.	TRBJ1-5	few	CASSLGTQAGPQHF	TGCGCCAGCAGCCTTGGGACACAGGCAGGGCCCCAGCATTTT
TRBV4-1	.	TRBJ1-3	many	CASADRESSGNTIYF	TGCGCCAGCGCTGACAGAGAGAGCTCTGGAAACACCATATATTTT
TRBV7-2	.	TRBJ2-5	.	CASSTSGETQYF	TGTGCCAGCAGCACGAGCGGGGAGACCCAGTACTTC
TRBV18	.	TRBJ2-2	once	CASSLSALPNTGELFF	TGTGCCAGCTCACTGTCCGCCTTACCGAACACCGGGGAGCTGTTTTTT